The 24 T cell receptor beta chains listed next were all sequenced from one sample in a study of Ad26.COV2.S vaccination and SARS-CoV-2 variants. TCRdb's table, derived via immunoSEQ multiplex PCR, lists solely in-frame clones and lacks some. The data hold 350,000 to 400,000 clones, with 88% observed a single time. Regarding treatment: over 15 received Ad26.COV2.S at low or high dose, single or two shots; five or six received placebo; per-sample allocation not given. The investigators took samples on day 63 after the first vaccine or placebo injection. The sample in question was peripheral blood, obtained in a trial of Ad26.COV2.S vaccine versus placebo. The receptors shown here come from a person aged 18-60 years who received the Ad26.COV2.S COVID-19 vaccine or a placebo.

V gene TRBV5-4 combines with J gene TRBJ2-5; no clear D. This CDR3 region has 14 residues. V shed 0 bases and J shed 4 bases, with 10 bases lying between them. Germline lookup yields CDR1 SGHNT and CDR2 YYREEE (reference sequence). CDR3 in amino acids: CASSLGLERETQYF. For the CDR3, the DNA is TGTGCCAGCAGCTTGGGCCTGGAGCGAGAGACCCAGTACTTC.

This chain uses TRBV6-1 with TRBJ1-2, with D unclear. The ends were cut back, 2 bases at V and 5 bases at J, with 6 bases in the middle. CDR1 and CDR2 from the germline V gene are MNHNS and SASEGT. This CDR3 has 12 amino acids. The CDR3 coding sequence is TGTGCCAGCAGTGAAACGGGTTATGGCTACACCTTC. It encodes CASSETGYGYTF.

The chain recombines TRBV14 with TRBJ2-2, with 8 bases that match TRBD2. Germline trimming cut 5 bases from V and 5 bases from J; bases unmatched to any gene: 7. Germline V gene lookup returns CDR1 SGHDN and CDR2 FVKESK. The CDR3 spans 15 residues. Written as DNA, the CDR3 is TGTGCCAGCAGCAGTCCGGGGGGGGCTACCGGGGAGCTGTTTTTT. It encodes CASSSPGGATGELFF.

The CDR3 sequence is CASSLLLRGDRNEQFF. The CDR3 DNA follows: TGCGCCAGCAGCCTCCTTTTGAGGGGGGACCGGAATGAGCAGTTCTTC. V and J are TRBV5-1 and TRBJ2-1; D may match TRBD1 or TRBD2 (6 bases each). The germline V and J ends were trimmed by 4 bases and 7 bases, with 21 bases remaining between them. The CDR3 has 16 amino acids. The germline CDR1 and CDR2 sequences are SGHRS and YFSETQ. The whole variable domain, remainder taken from reference TRBV5-1 and TRBJ2-1, is KAGVTQTPRYLIKTRGQQVTLSCSPISGHRSVSWYQQTPGQGLQFLFEYFSETQRNKGNFPGRFSGRQFSNSRSEMNVSTLELGDSALYLCASSLLLRGDRNEQFFGPGTRLTVL.

This clone was detected a few times. The sample holds other DNA sequences that translate to the same CDR3. V and J are TRBV6-5 and TRBJ1-1, with D perhaps TRBD1 (6 bases). Per the germline V gene, CDR1 is MNHEY and CDR2 is SVGAGI. The V end lost 6 bases, the J end lost 0 bases, and 8 bases lay between the germline ends. This CDR3 has 13 residues. The CDR3 nucleotides are TGTGCCAGCAGCAGGACAGTGAACACTGAAGCTTTCTTT. It encodes CASSRTVNTEAFF.

The chain has TRBV5-8 and TRBJ2-4; D perhaps matches TRBD2 (6 bases). Looked up from germline, CDR1 is SGHTS and CDR2 is YDEGEE. The CDR3 spans 16 residues. V lost 3 bases to trimming and J lost 0 bases, with 13 bases between them. DNA of the CDR3: TGTGCCAGCAGCTGGGCGGGGCCCCTAGCCAAAAACATTCAGTACTTC. It specifies CASSWAGPLAKNIQYF.

This rearrangement joins TRBV27 to TRBJ1-2; D remains ambiguous. The length of the CDR3 is 14 residues. CDR1 is MNHEY and CDR2 is SMNVEV in the germline V gene (reference sequence). Trimming shortened V by 3 bases and J by 1 base, and 9 bases separated the two germline ends. This CDR3 is CASSFFPGNYGYTF. DNA for the CDR3: TGTGCCAGCAGTTTTTTCCCGGGTAACTATGGCTACACCTTC.

Details on this clone: Within the sample, other DNA sequences also encode this same CDR3. The gene calls are TRBV2 and TRBJ1-1, with 9 bases fitting TRBD1. The CDR3 spans 14 residues. Per germline, CDR1 SNHLY and CDR2 FYNNEI. Unmatched junction bases numbered 5, after V lost 4 bases and J lost 5 bases. The CDR3 sequence is CASSVDRGGTEAFF. The CDR3 DNA reads as TGTGCCAGCAGTGTGGACAGGGGAGGGACTGAAGCTTTCTTT.

This chain joins TRBV18 and TRBJ2-6, with 10 bases identical to TRBD1. The V gene's germline CDR1 is KGHSH and CDR2 LQKENI. The CDR3 is 19 amino acids. V was pared by 2 bases and J by 3 bases, with 10 bases of the junction left unmatched. The CDR3 protein is CASSPWATGGASGANVLTF. The CDR3 region has the DNA TGTGCCAGCTCACCATGGGCGACAGGGGGCGCAAGTGGGGCCAACGTCCTGACTTTC.

The J gene is TRBJ1-1, the V gene TRBV5-1, with TRBD1 identical over 7 bases. The germline V gene has CDR1 SGHRS and CDR2 YFSETQ. V lost 0 bases and J lost 0; bases outside the gene matches: 8. The CDR3 spans 17 residues. In DNA, the CDR3 is TGCGCCAGCAGCTTGGGGATCCGGGACAGCCTGAACACTGAAGCTTTCTTT. This gives the protein CASSLGIRDSLNTEAFF. The variable domain in full, completed from reference TRBV5-1 and TRBJ1-1, reads KAGVTQTPRYLIKTRGQQVTLSCSPISGHRSVSWYQQTPGQGLQFLFEYFSETQRNKGNFPGRFSGRQFSNSRSEMNVSTLELGDSALYLCASSLGIRDSLNTEAFFGQGTRLTVV.

This chain uses TRBV4-1 with TRBJ2-7; no clear D. CDR1 MGHRA and CDR2 YSYEKL come from the germline V gene. V was shortened by 0 bases and J by 4 bases, with 16 bases between the two germline ends. The CDR3 runs 16 residues. CDR3 in amino acids: CASSQEKAQIGYEQYF. As DNA, the CDR3 is TGCGCCAGCAGCCAAGAAAAGGCGCAAATAGGGTACGAGCAGTACTTC.

V gene TRBV3-1 (or the pseudogene TRBV3-2) combines with J gene TRBJ1-1; the D is unclear. Germline lookup yields CDR1 LGHDT and CDR2 YNNKEL (reference sequence). The CDR3 has 16 residues. V lost 1 base to trimming and J lost 4 bases, with 16 bases between them. The CDR3 loop is CASSQGLPGFSTEAFF. The DNA of the CDR3 is TGTGCCAGCAGCCAAGGTTTACCAGGTTTTAGCACTGAAGCTTTCTTT.

The rearrangement links TRBV5-1 to TRBJ2-7; the D call may be TRBD1 or TRBD2 (7 bases each). CDR1 is SGHRS, CDR2 YFSETQ, per germline. CDR3 size: 12 residues. V was clipped by 4 bases and J by 12 bases, with 17 bases between them. The CDR3 is CASSPLQGRVYF. CDR3 in DNA: TGCGCCAGCAGCCCCCTACAGGGGAGGGTGTACTTC.

The V and J genes are TRBV7-9 and TRBJ2-4, with 7 positions matching TRBD2. CDR3 length: 16 residues. The V and J ends lost 5 bases and 0 bases, in that order; junction bases with no gene match: 7. In germline, CDR1 is SEHNR, CDR2 FQNEAQ (reference sequence). The CDR3 DNA reads TGTGCCAGCAGCCCGGGAGGCGGGGAAGCCAAAAACATTCAGTACTTC. Translated, it gives CASSPGGGEAKNIQYF.

The rearrangement uses TRBV19 and TRBJ1-5; 9 bases are a match to TRBD1. V gave up 5 bases and J gave up 5 bases; unmatched junction bases: 7. CDR1 LNHDA and CDR2 SQIVND come from the germline V gene (reference sequence). CDR3 length: 15 amino acids. CDR3 nucleotides: TGTGCCAGTAGTGCGACAGGGGGATTTCATCAGCCCCAGCATTTT. This encodes CASSATGGFHQPQHF.

This clone showed up just once. V gene TRBV6-4 combines with J gene TRBJ2-2; the match to TRBD2 covers 9 bases. The germline CDR1 and CDR2 sequences are MRHNA and SNTAGT. This CDR3 comprises 15 residues. V gave up 8 bases and J gave up 6 bases; unmatched junction bases: 10. CDR3 DNA sequence: TGTGCCAGCCGATCCCTAGCGGGGTCCCCCGGGGAGCTGTTTTTT. It encodes CASRSLAGSPGELFF.

This clone appeared a single time. This rearrangement joins TRBV12-3 or TRBV12-4 to TRBJ2-5, with 9 bases identical to TRBD1. V shed 7 bases, J shed 4 bases, and the junction held 4 bases outside the gene matches. The CDR3 contains 13 residues. CDR3: CASTKTGGETQYF. DNA for the CDR3: TGTGCCAGCACCAAGACAGGGGGAGAGACCCAGTACTTC.

The rearrangement uses TRBV30 and TRBJ2-3, with a possible D match to TRBD1 (5 bases). Germline loops: CDR1 GTSNPN, CDR2 SVGIG (reference sequence). The CDR3 has 13 residues. V was pared by 1 base and J by 6 bases, with 11 bases between. CDR3 sequence (DNA): TGTGCCTGGAGTGCCCAGGGTGGGGATACGCAGTATTTT. Its protein is CAWSAQGGDTQYF. Full variable domain (outside the CDR3, taken from reference TRBV30 and TRBJ2-3): SQTIHQWPATLVQPVGSPLSLECTVEGTSNPNLYWYRQAAGRGLQLLFYSVGIGQISSEVPQNLSASRPQDRQFILSSKKLLLSDSGFYLCAWSAQGGDTQYFGPGTRLTVL.

This chain joins TRBV7-9 and TRBJ1-2, with 11 bases that match TRBD1. The CDR3 has 17 residues. Germline CDR1 and CDR2: SEHNR and FQNEAQ (reference sequence). With 7 bases clipped from V and 1 base from J, the junction kept 11 bases outside the gene matches. The CDR3 DNA sequence: TGTGCCAGCATAAAGGACAGGGGGCAGACTCTTAACTATGGCTACACCTTC. It encodes CASIKDRGQTLNYGYTF.

The J gene is TRBJ1-4, the V gene TRBV5-4; tentative D call: TRBD1 (6 bases). There are 13 residues in the CDR3. Germline CDR1 SGHNT, CDR2 YYREEE (reference sequence). Trimming pared 5 bases from V and 5 bases from J, leaving 10 bases between. For the CDR3, the DNA is TGTGCCAGCAGTTCAGGGGAGAATGAAAAACTGTTTTTT. Its protein is CASSSGENEKLFF.

The chain links TRBV3-1 (or the pseudogene TRBV3-2) to TRBJ1-2; 7 bases fit TRBD1. V gave up 3 bases and J gave up 6 bases; unmatched junction bases: 10. Germline CDR1 LGHDT, CDR2 YNNKEL (reference sequence). This CDR3 spans 15 amino acids. The DNA for the CDR3 is TGTGCCAGCAGCCAGGAGGGACAGACGGCTAATGGCTACACCTTC. Residues: CASSQEGQTANGYTF.

The rearrangement joins TRBV3-1 (or the pseudogene TRBV3-2) to TRBJ1-2, with D hard to call. The CDR3 has 14 amino acids. The germline V gene encodes CDR1 LGHDT and CDR2 YNNKEL (reference sequence). Trimming removed 0 bases from V and 3 bases from J, with 8 bases in between. The CDR3 loop is CASSQEEGHYGYTF. Written as DNA, the CDR3 is TGTGCCAGCAGCCAAGAGGAAGGGCACTATGGCTACACCTTC.

The chain joins TRBV19 to TRBJ1-2; no definite D call. V lost 7 bases to trimming and J lost 2 bases, with 14 bases between them. The CDR3 sequence is 14 residues long. CDR1 is LNHDA, CDR2 SQIVND, per germline (reference sequence). CDR3 loop: CASTLAGENYGYTF. CDR3 sequence (DNA): TGTGCCAGTACTCTTGCGGGCGAGAACTATGGCTACACCTTC.

This rearrangement joins TRBV6-5 to TRBJ1-5; D is ambiguous. The CDR3 contains 13 residues. Trimming pared 5 bases from V and 1 base from J, leaving 6 bases between. From germline, CDR1 is MNHEY and CDR2 SVGAGI. In DNA form, the CDR3 reads TGTGCCAGCAGTCGTGAGAGCAATCAGCCCCAGCATTTT. Translation: CASSRESNQPQHF.